This is a list of T cell receptor beta chains from one sample in a study of T cell changes during pregnancy in multiple sclerosis. The table came from immunoSEQ multiplex PCR; TCRdb's copy has only in-frame clones and leaves some out. The sample records 30,000 to 45,000 clones, around 92% being singletons. The specimen comprised CD4+ T cells from peripheral blood mononuclear cells, sampled in the third trimester of pregnancy. Every receptor here comes from a female donor in good health, enrolled as a control in a pregnancy study. The CDR3 runs from the conserved cysteine through the conserved F or W. Each record gives: D gene, clone size, J gene, V gene, CDR3 protein, CDR3 DNA. D genes are given only for firm matches. Only part of the rows carry a size: once, few, many, or a class if the clone is expanded.

>NA|NA|TRBJ2-1|TRBV29-1
CSVEGQRYNEQFF
TGCAGCGTTGAAGGACAGAGGTACAATGAGCAGTTCTTC
>NA|NA|TRBJ2-1|TRBV2
CASQRGGRNNEQFF
TGTGCCAGCCAAAGGGGGGGGAGGAACAATGAGCAGTTCTTC
>NA|NA|TRBJ1-2|TRBV19
CASSIADRDGYTF
TGTGCCAGTAGTATAGCGGACAGAGATGGCTACACCTTC
>NA|NA|TRBJ1-2|TRBV4-2
CASSQDRNYYTF
TGTGCCAGCAGCCAAGACAGAAATTACTACACCTTC
>NA|NA|TRBJ1-1|TRBV7-9
CASSSNSPRTRAFF
TGTGCCAGCAGTTCCAATTCCCCGCGGACACGAGCTTTCTTT
>NA|NA|TRBJ2-4|TRBV5-6
CASSLARETGEIQYF
TGTGCCAGCAGCTTGGCTCGAGAAACAGGCGAAATTCAGTACTTC
>TRBD2|NA|TRBJ2-7|TRBV5-5
CASSSSGTSMYEQYF
TGTGCCAGCAGCTCCTCCGGGACTAGCATGTACGAGCAGTACTTC
>NA|once|TRBJ2-5|TRBV7-6
CASSDTRTETQYF
TGTGCCAGCAGCGATACTAGGACAGAGACCCAGTACTTC
>NA|once|TRBJ2-3|TRBV11-1
CASSSLLSTDTQYF
TGTGCCAGCAGCTCCCTCTTGAGCACAGATACGCAGTATTTT
>NA|NA|TRBJ1-2|TRBV9
CASSPPRRLWEYGYTF
TGTGCCAGCAGCCCCCCGAGGCGGCTGTGGGAGTATGGCTACACCTTC
>TRBD2|NA|TRBJ2-7|TRBV7-2
CASSIMAGGHTVLYEQYF
TGTGCCAGCAGCATTATGGCGGGGGGCCATACTGTTCTATACGAGCAGTACTTC
>NA|NA|TRBJ2-5|TRBV7-8
CASSLSGGIQETQYF
TGTGCCAGCAGCTTATCGGGGGGCATCCAAGAGACCCAGTACTTC
>TRBD2|NA|TRBJ2-3|TRBV19
CASSQARAWKRGAGTDTQYF
TGTGCCAGTAGTCAAGCCCGGGCCTGGAAGCGGGGGGCCGGCACAGATACGCAGTATTTT
>NA|NA|TRBJ2-7|TRBV6-1
CASSDLHEQYF
TGTGCCAGCAGTGATCTCCACGAGCAGTACTTC
>NA|NA|TRBJ1-4|TRBV4-2
CASSQGSGEKLFF
TGTGCCAGCAGCCAAGGGTCCGGGGAAAAACTGTTTTTT
>NA|NA|TRBJ2-5|TRBV6-1
CASRQTGQETQYF
TGTGCCAGCAGACAGACAGGTCAAGAGACCCAGTACTTC
>TRBD1|NA|TRBJ2-2|TRBV6-6
CASSDRGYSNGELFF
TGTGCCAGCAGTGACAGGGGTTACAGCAACGGGGAGCTGTTTTTT
>NA|NA|TRBJ1-1|TRBV30
CAWSVNPRNTEAFF
TGTGCCTGGAGTGTAAATCCGAGGAACACTGAAGCTTTCTTT
>TRBD1|NA|TRBJ2-7|TRBV6-1
CASRDSTYEQYF
TGTGCCAGCCGGGACAGCACCTACGAGCAGTACTTC
>NA|NA|TRBJ1-1|TRBV12-5
CASGSSGGTEAFF
TGTGCTAGTGGTTCCTCGGGGGGGACTGAAGCTTTCTTT
>NA|NA|TRBJ1-4|TRBV2
CASSEAPGLGELFF
TGTGCCAGCAGTGAAGCGCCGGGGTTGGGAGAACTGTTTTTT
>TRBD1|NA|TRBJ2-1|TRBV5-1
CASYAGQGYNEQFF
TGCGCCAGCTACGCGGGACAGGGATACAATGAGCAGTTCTTC
>NA|NA|TRBJ1-1|TRBV30
CAWERGTEAFF
TGTGCCTGGGAAAGGGGCACTGAAGCTTTCTTT
>NA|NA|TRBJ2-3|TRBV7-2
CASSLRRGGHRTDTQYF
TGTGCCAGCAGCTTACGTCGTGGGGGCCACCGCACAGATACGCAGTATTTT
>TRBD1|NA|TRBJ1-5|TRBV19
CASSPETGGNQPQHF
TGTGCCAGTAGCCCCGAAACAGGGGGGAACCAGCCCCAGCATTTT
>TRBD1|NA|TRBJ1-2|TRBV5-5
CASSRQGAEGYGYTF
TGTGCCAGCAGCAGACAGGGGGCTGAGGGCTATGGCTACACCTTC
>NA|NA|TRBJ2-7|TRBV7-8
CASSPPQIPYEQYF
TGTGCCAGCAGCCCACCGCAGATCCCGTACGAGCAGTACTTC
>NA|NA|TRBJ1-2|TRBV6-5
CASSYGDSNYGYTF
TGTGCCAGCAGTTACGGCGACAGTAACTATGGCTACACCTTC
>TRBD1|NA|TRBJ2-1|TRBV5-4
CASIPGTGVDGEQFF
TGTGCCAGCATCCCCGGGACAGGTGTCGATGGTGAGCAGTTCTTC
>NA|NA|TRBJ1-2|TRBV9
CASSGGSGSGYTF
TGTGCCAGCAGCGGCGGGTCGGGGAGCGGCTACACCTTC
>TRBD1|NA|TRBJ1-6|TRBV7-9
CASSLGDRENSPLHF
TGTGCCAGCAGCTTAGGAGACAGGGAGAATTCACCCCTCCACTTT
>NA|NA|TRBJ2-3|TRBV4-2
CASSPFASDGDTQYF
TGTGCCAGCAGCCCCTTTGCTAGCGATGGAGATACGCAGTATTTT
>NA|NA|TRBJ2-3|TRBV11-2
CASSPTGDTDTQYF
TGTGCCAGCAGCCCCACGGGGGACACAGATACGCAGTATTTT
>NA|NA|TRBJ1-6|TRBV28
CASSWTGQGLVSPLHF
TGTGCCAGCAGTTGGACTGGGCAGGGGCTTGTGTCACCCCTCCACTTT
>TRBD1|once|TRBJ1-5|TRBV6-6
CASSYGTGGNQPQHF
TGTGCCAGCAGCTACGGGACAGGGGGCAATCAGCCCCAGCATTTT
>TRBD1|NA|TRBJ1-6|TRBV11-2
CASSLGQGYSPLHF
TGTGCCAGCAGCTTAGGACAGGGTTATTCACCCCTCCACTTT
>NA|NA|TRBJ1-1|TRBV19
CASSVLQGWAFF
TGTGCCAGTAGTGTCCTACAGGGTTGGGCTTTCTTT
>TRBD1|NA|TRBJ2-2|TRBV29-1
CSVGQGNTGELFF
TGCAGCGTTGGACAGGGGAACACCGGGGAGCTGTTTTTT
>TRBD1|NA|TRBJ1-2|TRBV28
CASSPGGTGGNYGYTF
TGTGCCAGCAGCCCCGGCGGGACAGGGGGCAACTATGGCTACACCTTC
>NA|NA|TRBJ1-5|TRBV5-1
CASSSGGGSNQPQHF
TGCGCCAGCAGCTCGGGCGGGGGTAGCAATCAGCCCCAGCATTTT
>NA|NA|TRBJ1-3|TRBV5-1
CASSLGASGNTIYF
TGCGCCAGCAGCTTAGGGGCCTCTGGAAACACCATATATTTT
>NA|NA|TRBJ1-6|TRBV11-1
CASSLRGGRGSPLHF
TGTGCCAGCAGCCTTAGGGGGGGGCGCGGTTCACCCCTCCACTTT
>NA|NA|TRBJ2-3|TRBV4-2
CASSQDSGLPDTQYF
TGTGCCAGCAGCCAAGATAGTGGTCTTCCAGATACGCAGTATTTT
>NA|NA|TRBJ1-6|TRBV18
CASSPAQFDSPLHF
TGTGCCAGCTCACCCGCACAGTTTGATTCACCCCTCCACTTT
>NA|NA|TRBJ1-5|TRBV4-2
CASSQERDQPQHF
TGTGCCAGCAGCCAAGAGCGTGATCAGCCCCAGCATTTT
>NA|NA|TRBJ1-1|TRBV2
CASSDQALPNTEAFF
TGTGCCAGCAGTGACCAGGCCCTCCCCAACACTGAAGCTTTCTTT
>NA|NA|TRBJ2-7|TRBV7-9
CASSPFYPGETYEQYF
TGTGCCAGCAGCCCCTTTTATCCCGGGGAGACCTACGAGCAGTACTTC